A selection of T cell receptor beta chains follows, all from one sample in a study of T cells in Graves' hyperthyroidism and ophthalmopathy. MiXCR, applied by TCRdb to the multiplex PCR reads, yields one record per CDR3 protein. Among 250,000 to 300,000 distinct CDR3 sequences, more than 10% were seen once, and the ten largest hold almost 8%. The sample was blood. These TCRs come from a woman in her 30s with Graves' hyperthyroidism that later progressed to Graves' ophthalmopathy. The conserved cysteine and the conserved F or W are not part of the CDR3 here. The order of the fields is D gene, J gene, clone size, V gene, CDR3 protein. The D gene is left open where the match is weak. Clone size is shown for a subset of rows, as once, few, many or a class of expanded clone.

D: -; J: TRBJ2-2; size: many; V: TRBV28; CDR3: ASRSETGELF
D: -; J: TRBJ2-7; size: many; V: TRBV11-2; CDR3: ASSSRTQYEQY
D: TRBD2; J: TRBJ2-4; size: many; V: TRBV7-2; CDR3: ASSPAGLAGAKNIQY
D: -; J: TRBJ1-2; size: few; V: TRBV4-3; CDR3: ASSQGRGSYGYT
D: -; J: TRBJ2-3; size: few; V: TRBV15; CDR3: TTSRVVHGITSTDTQY
D: -; J: TRBJ2-2; size: -; V: TRBV6-1; CDR3: ASRSGRPNTGELF
D: -; J: TRBJ1-6; size: many; V: TRBV30; CDR3: AWNQRGINSPLH
D: TRBD2; J: TRBJ2-6; size: many; V: TRBV12-3/TRBV12-4; CDR3: ASRGGSKSGANVLT
D: -; J: TRBJ2-3; size: few; V: TRBV7-9; CDR3: ASFGASGSDTQY
D: -; J: TRBJ2-2; size: many; V: TRBV28; CDR3: ASTQMGGSRHTGELF
D: -; J: TRBJ1-1; size: -; V: TRBV9; CDR3: ASSWGHGNTEAF
D: -; J: TRBJ2-1; size: many; V: TRBV20-1; CDR3: SARESRGYYNEQF
D: -; J: TRBJ1-3; size: many; V: TRBV18; CDR3: ASSPRRSSGNTIY
D: TRBD1; J: TRBJ1-2; size: many; V: TRBV15; CDR3: ATSRENGGQGTKYGYT
D: TRBD2; J: TRBJ2-7; size: many; V: TRBV7-2; CDR3: ASSLGLALAYEQY
D: -; J: TRBJ2-1; size: few; V: TRBV29-1; CDR3: SVEDLKASYNEQF
D: -; J: TRBJ1-1; size: few; V: TRBV4-1; CDR3: ASSQFQGWTEAF
D: -; J: TRBJ2-5; size: many; V: TRBV7-3; CDR3: ASSTGPGSGETQY
D: -; J: TRBJ1-1; size: few; V: TRBV6-1; CDR3: ASSRQGAEAF
D: -; J: TRBJ2-7; size: many; V: TRBV20-1; CDR3: SARSQGLRYEQY
D: -; J: TRBJ2-3; size: many; V: TRBV7-3; CDR3: ASTSSTDTQY
D: -; J: TRBJ2-7; size: -; V: TRBV4-3; CDR3: ASSQESRHGAYEQY
D: -; J: TRBJ2-2; size: -; V: TRBV13; CDR3: ASGIREIHGELF
D: -; J: TRBJ1-2; size: -; V: TRBV5-8; CDR3: ASSFLSLIREAHGYT
D: -; J: TRBJ1-2; size: many; V: TRBV5-1; CDR3: ASSLGDAGYGYT
D: -; J: TRBJ1-1; size: many; V: TRBV5-6; CDR3: ASSFRGAPTEAF
D: -; J: TRBJ2-3; size: many; V: TRBV18; CDR3: ASSPHYTQY
D: -; J: TRBJ2-2; size: -; V: TRBV19; CDR3: ASSIGHTNTGELF
D: TRBD1; J: TRBJ1-6; size: -; V: TRBV27; CDR3: ASSLNGQGARNSPLH
D: TRBD1; J: TRBJ2-7; size: many; V: TRBV4-1; CDR3: ASSQVGTGHDYEQY
D: -; J: TRBJ1-4; size: -; V: TRBV6-1; CDR3: ASSRFATNEKLF
D: -; J: TRBJ2-5; size: many; V: TRBV20-1; CDR3: SARVGGGETQY
D: -; J: TRBJ1-1; size: many; V: TRBV11-2; CDR3: ASSDGDSATEAF
D: -; J: TRBJ2-7; size: few; V: TRBV6-2/TRBV6-3; CDR3: ASSYGQPYEQY
D: -; J: TRBJ2-5; size: many; V: TRBV28; CDR3: ASPQRARPRGETQY
D: -; J: TRBJ2-2; size: -; V: TRBV28; CDR3: ASRTQQGSNTGELF
D: TRBD2; J: TRBJ2-3; size: -; V: TRBV27; CDR3: ASSVGTSGPPTTDTQY
D: TRBD2; J: TRBJ2-3; size: many; V: TRBV24-1; CDR3: ATSDPSGRAVDTQY
D: -; J: TRBJ1-1; size: many; V: TRBV13; CDR3: ASSHHTNTEAF
D: -; J: TRBJ2-1; size: many; V: TRBV9; CDR3: ASSQSGGPYNEQF
D: -; J: TRBJ2-6; size: -; V: TRBV4-1; CDR3: ASSGGRVFSSGANVLT
D: -; J: TRBJ1-1; size: many; V: TRBV12-3/TRBV12-4; CDR3: ASSPTVMNTEAF
D: -; J: TRBJ2-2; size: -; V: TRBV28; CDR3: ASSLDDTGELF
D: -; J: TRBJ1-6; size: few; V: TRBV3-1; CDR3: ASSQDWDSPLLYNSPLH
D: -; J: TRBJ1-2; size: few; V: TRBV7-2; CDR3: ASSLHRKGVYGYT
D: TRBD1; J: TRBJ2-2; size: -; V: TRBV14; CDR3: ASSRRLSTHRGGDTGELF
D: -; J: TRBJ2-5; size: many; V: TRBV28; CDR3: ASRPTQGTQY
D: -; J: TRBJ2-7; size: -; V: TRBV27; CDR3: ASSPRNGEQY
D: -; J: TRBJ1-5; size: many; V: TRBV4-3; CDR3: ASSQDIRDSNQPQH
D: -; J: TRBJ1-1; size: many; V: TRBV7-2; CDR3: ASSLVVPPGDTEAF
D: TRBD2; J: TRBJ2-1; size: many; V: TRBV6-1; CDR3: ASSDPRTSGNQNEQF
D: -; J: TRBJ2-3; size: many; V: TRBV14; CDR3: ASSHQRSALRTDTQY
D: TRBD2; J: TRBJ2-2; size: many; V: TRBV18; CDR3: ASSPGLAGGPRNTGELF
D: -; J: TRBJ2-1; size: few; V: TRBV28; CDR3: ASTLTHYNEQF